The rows below give T cell receptor beta chains drawn from one sample of a study of beta chain features in type 1 diabetes. The data were produced by immunoSEQ multiplex PCR, yet TCRdb's version contains in-frame clones alone and is incomplete. The table has some 100,000 clones, about two fifths seen once; the top ten hold over 0.05%. Specimen: stem cell memory CD4+ T cells from blood. The receptors were gathered from a woman aged 18 to 35 in good health. Each CDR3 is given with its conserved first and last residue. A D gene is named only where the DNA matches it firmly. Not every row has a clone size; where given, it reads once, few, many or a size class.

v_gene,j_gene,abundance,d_gene,CDR3nt,CDR3aa
TRBV5-1,TRBJ1-1,.,.,TGCGCCAGCAGCATTGACAGGAAGATGAACACTGAAGCTTTCTTT,CASSIDRKMNTEAFF
TRBV6-5,TRBJ2-7,.,TRBD2,TGTGCCAGCAGTCAAACTAGCGACTCCTACGAGCAGTACTTC,CASSQTSDSYEQYF
TRBV14,TRBJ2-7,few,.,TGTGCCAGCAGCCAAGTTAGGGCCGGAGGTGAGCAGTACTTC,CASSQVRAGGEQYF
TRBV28,TRBJ2-1,few,.,TGTGCCAGCAGCGGTCTCGATCATTCCTCCTACAATGAGCAGTTCTTC,CASSGLDHSSYNEQFF
TRBV9,TRBJ2-3,.,TRBD1,TGTGCCAGCAGCGCGGACAGGGATCGGGGCACAGATACGCAGTATTTT,CASSADRDRGTDTQYF
TRBV18,TRBJ2-3,.,.,TGTGCCAGCTCACCACCATACAGGACAGATACGCAGTATTTT,CASSPPYRTDTQYF
TRBV5-4,TRBJ2-5,.,.,TGTGCCAGCCAACAACGGGGATGGGAGACCCAGTACTTC,CASQQRGWETQYF
TRBV5-1,TRBJ2-3,.,TRBD2,TGCGCCAGCAGCTTGGCGGGAGGTACGCAGTATTTT,CASSLAGGTQYF
TRBV7-9,TRBJ2-1,.,TRBD1,TGTGCCAGCAGCTTACGTCTAGCACAGGGGGCCTCCAATGAGCAGTTCTTC,CASSLRLAQGASNEQFF
TRBV5-8,TRBJ1-2,.,.,TGTGCCAGCAGCTTGGCCCCTTCAGATGGCTACACCTTC,CASSLAPSDGYTF
TRBV28,TRBJ2-1,.,TRBD2,TGTGCCAGCAGTCCCGGACTAGCGGGAAACAATGAGCAGTTCTTC,CASSPGLAGNNEQFF
TRBV27,TRBJ2-7,few,.,TGTGCCAGCAGTCCCTTCACAGGGACCTACGAGCAGTACTTC,CASSPFTGTYEQYF
TRBV28,TRBJ2-5,.,.,TGTGCCAGCAGTTTGCGGTCTAGGGGTATAACTGAGACCCAGTACTTC,CASSLRSRGITETQYF
TRBV7-9,TRBJ2-1,few,TRBD1,TGTGCCAGCAGCCGGACAGGGCCTGAGCAGTTCTTC,CASSRTGPEQFF
TRBV30,TRBJ2-7,.,TRBD1,TGTGCCTGGGACAGGGTGCCGTCCGAGCAGTACTTC,CAWDRVPSEQYF
TRBV9,TRBJ2-1,.,TRBD2,TGTGCCAGCAGCGTCCGCGCCGGGACTAGCGGGACCGGGAGCTCCTACAATGAGCAGTTCTTC,CASSVRAGTSGTGSSYNEQFF
TRBV2,TRBJ1-5,few,.,TGTGCCAGCAGTTCAAGAGAGAATCAGCCCCAGCATTTT,CASSSRENQPQHF
TRBV7-2,TRBJ1-1,few,.,TGTGCCAGCAGCTTCAACAAACTGAACACTGAAGCTTTCTTT,CASSFNKLNTEAFF
TRBV19,TRBJ2-2,.,TRBD1,TGTGCCAGTAGTATCGACAGGGGGGGAACGAACACCGGGGAGCTGTTTTTT,CASSIDRGGTNTGELFF
TRBV2,TRBJ2-7,.,.,TGTGCCAGAAACCTTCAACTAGGGTCCTACGAGCAGTACTTC,CARNLQLGSYEQYF
TRBV30,TRBJ2-1,few,.,TGTGCCTGGAGTGTACGCACAGACAATGAGCAGTTCTTC,CAWSVRTDNEQFF
TRBV5-1,TRBJ2-3,.,.,TGCGCCAGCAGCCTAGACACAGATACGCAGTATTTT,CASSLDTDTQYF
TRBV10-3,TRBJ1-2,.,.,TGTGCCATCAGGACGCCCGAGACAGGCGTCTATGGCTACACCTTC,CAIRTPETGVYGYTF
TRBV6-5,TRBJ1-1,.,.,TGTGCCAGCAGTACAACGATTCAGGGGTCGACTGAAGCTTTCTTT,CASSTTIQGSTEAFF
TRBV7-3,TRBJ2-1,.,TRBD2,TGTGCCAGCAGCTTAACGTCTAGCGGGAGGGGCAATGAGCAGTTCTTC,CASSLTSSGRGNEQFF
TRBV29-1,TRBJ2-1,few,.,TGCAGCCATTGGCAGCGGCGCTCCTACAATGAGCAGTTCTTC,CSHWQRRSYNEQFF
TRBV7-8,TRBJ2-1,few,TRBD2,TGTGCCAGCAGCCCCCGACTAGCGTTTGAGCAGTTCTTC,CASSPRLAFEQFF
TRBV2,TRBJ2-1,few,TRBD2,TGTGCCAGCAGGCCGGGACTAGCAGCAGATGAGCAGTTCTTC,CASRPGLAADEQFF
TRBV29-1,TRBJ2-6,.,.,TGCAGCGTTGAAGCCGAGGTAACCCAGTCTGGGGCCAACGTCCTGACTTTC,CSVEAEVTQSGANVLTF
TRBV7-2,TRBJ2-1,few,TRBD2,TGTGCCAGCAGCTGGAGCGGGAGCTCCTACAATGAGCAGTTCTTC,CASSWSGSSYNEQFF
TRBV18,TRBJ1-4,.,TRBD1,TGTGCCAGCTCACCGGACAGGGGTGACGAAAAACTGTTTTTT,CASSPDRGDEKLFF
TRBV7-2,TRBJ2-7,few,TRBD2,TGTGCCAGCAGCCTACTGGCCGGGACTAGCGGTATCCACTACGAGCAGTACTTC,CASSLLAGTSGIHYEQYF
TRBV7-9,TRBJ2-1,.,TRBD2,TGTGCCAGCAGCTTAGGTACGACTAGCGGGAGTTTTACAAGAGAGCAGTTCTTC,CASSLGTTSGSFTREQFF
TRBV5-6,TRBJ2-1,few,.,TGTGCCAGCAGCTATAGGGGTTATCCCTACAATGAGCAGTTCTTC,CASSYRGYPYNEQFF
TRBV18,TRBJ2-1,few,.,TGTGCCAGCTCACCACCGTGGGGAGATGAGCAGTTCTTC,CASSPPWGDEQFF
TRBV30,TRBJ1-4,.,.,TGTGCCTCGACTCGACAGGTTGACGAAAAACTGTTTTTT,CASTRQVDEKLFF
TRBV28,TRBJ1-1,once,.,TGTGCCAGCAGTTTATGGGGGGGGCAGGGGACTGAAGCTTTCTTT,CASSLWGGQGTEAFF